These 18 T cell receptor beta chains came from one sample sequenced in a study of T cells in Graves' hyperthyroidism and ophthalmopathy. RNA transcripts yielded amplified TCR beta CDR3 regions. A first-round RT-PCR of the TCR CDR3 used the HTBI primer set. TCRdb re-called the multiplex PCR reads through MiXCR, storing one row per CDR3 protein. Of 540,000 or so distinct CDR3 sequences in the sample, around 45% were seen once. Sequenced: peripheral blood or thyroid tissue (not recorded which). The receptor set was obtained from an adult woman with Graves' disease, either hyperthyroidism or ophthalmopathy (not recorded which).

This chain links TRBV7-3 with TRBJ2-1; 12 bases are shared with TRBD2. The germline V gene encodes CDR1 SGHTA and CDR2 FQGTGA. Trimming took 5 bases from V and 6 from J; bases not matched to a gene: 20. This CDR3 has 20 amino acids. This CDR3 reads CASSNNAGTGRLAGANEQFF. CDR3 DNA sequence: TGTGCCAGCAGCAATAACGCCGGGACAGGTCGACTAGCGGGGGCCAATGAGCAGTTCTTC.

This clonotype was observed many times. The CDR3 DNA follows: TGTGCCAGCAGTACCGGGACAGGAACCATTGGCTACACCTTC. Its protein product is CASSTGTGTIGYTF. This rearrangement joins TRBV6-6 to TRBJ1-2; 8 nucleotides line up with TRBD1. Germline-derived CDR1 and CDR2 are MNHNY and SVGAGI (reference sequence). The CDR3 has 14 amino acids. V was clipped by 5 bases and J by 7 bases; unmatched bases: 9.

This clonotype came up once. The chain carries TRBV7-9 and TRBJ1-4; D is uncertain. Germline CDR1 SEHNR, CDR2 FQNEAQ (reference sequence). Trimming removed 3 bases from V and 7 bases from J, with 15 bases in between. There are 15 residues in the CDR3. The DNA for the CDR3 is TGTGCCAGCAGCTTTTCCTTGAAGCTAGGTGAAAAACTGTTTTTT. As protein: CASSFSLKLGEKLFF. The variable domain in full, with the rest retrieved from reference TRBV7-9 and TRBJ1-4, is DTGVSQNPRHKITKRGQNVTFRCDPISEHNRLYWYRQTLGQGPEFLTYFQNEAQLEKSRLLSDRFSAERPKGSFSTLEIQRTEQGDSAMYLCASSFSLKLGEKLFFGSGTQLSVL.

On this clonotype: One end of the junction is discordant with germline, which a read error may explain. The chain combines TRBV10-2 with TRBJ2-7; no reliable D call. This CDR3 comprises 15 residues. Germline values: CDR1 WSHSY, CDR2 SAAADI. The CDR3 sequence is CASSELRISHHEQYF. The CDR3, as DNA: TGTGCCAGCAGTGAACTGCGAATTAGCCACCACGAGCAGTACTTC.

The chain joins TRBV29-1 to TRBJ1-2, with D possibly TRBD1 on 6 matching bases. V lost 1 base and J 0 bases, leaving 9 bases between the germline ends. The CDR3 spans 14 residues. CDR1 and CDR2 (germline): SQVTM, ANQGSEA. CDR3 sequence (DNA): TGCAGCGTTGAAGGACAGGCGACTAACTATGGCTACACCTTC. Protein product: CSVEGQATNYGYTF. Variable domain in full (rest from reference TRBV29-1 and TRBJ1-2): SAVISQKPSRDICQRGTSLTIQCQVDSQVTMMFWYRQQPGQSLTLIATANQGSEATYESGFVIDKFPISRPNLTFSTLTVSNMSPEDSSIYLCSVEGQATNYGYTFGSGTRLTVV.

J is TRBJ1-2 and V is TRBV18, with 7 nucleotides matching TRBD1. The CDR3 spans 13 residues. The V segment lost 6 bases and the J segment 4 bases; nucleotides outside the gene matches: 5. CDR1 and CDR2 (germline): KGHSH, LQKENI. The CDR3 sequence: CASSRTGLYGYTF. CDR3 sequence (DNA): TGTGCCAGCTCCCGGACAGGACTCTATGGCTACACCTTC.

As regards this clonotype: This sequence may be a read error, since a much larger clone differs from it by one base. The chain joins TRBV7-9 to TRBJ2-7; 7 nucleotides align to TRBD1. Germline values: CDR1 SEHNR, CDR2 FQNEAQ (reference sequence). CDR3 length: 17 amino acids. Losses at the gene ends were 5 bases for V and 0 bases for J; bases not matched to a gene: 13. The CDR3 is CASSRIEGALLSYEQYF. In DNA, the CDR3 is TGTGCCAGCAGCCGCATTGAGGGGGCTCTACTCTCCTACGAGCAGTACTTC.

In this sample, this clonotype turned up many times. The V gene is TRBV4-1, the J gene TRBJ2-7; 8 bases are a match to TRBD2. After removal of 2 bases from V and 0 bases from J, the junction contained 6 bases not matched to a gene. In germline, CDR1 is MGHRA, CDR2 YSYEKL. This CDR3 contains 16 residues. The CDR3 loop is CASSQYSGMSSYEQYF. In DNA, the CDR3 is TGCGCCAGCAGCCAATATAGCGGGATGAGCTCCTACGAGCAGTACTTC.

The chain combines TRBV7-9 with TRBJ1-1, with D hard to call. Trimming shortened V by 8 bases and J by 2 bases, and 12 bases separated the two germline ends. The germline V gene has CDR1 SEHNR and CDR2 FQNEAQ (reference sequence). This CDR3 comprises 13 residues. The CDR3 nucleotides are TGTGCCAGCTTGGGCGAGAGCAACACTGAAGCTTTCTTT. This gives the protein CASLGESNTEAFF.

This clonotype was observed a handful of times. The chain uses TRBV2 and TRBJ2-3, with a tentative D call TRBD1 (6 bases). CDR3 length: 13 amino acids. Germline V gene data show CDR1 as SNHLY and CDR2 as FYNNEI. Trimming left V 6 bases short and J 6 bases short, with 13 bases between. The CDR3 here is CASRVGDRDTQYF. CDR3 sequence (DNA): TGTGCCAGCAGAGTCGGAGACAGGGATACGCAGTATTTT.

This clonotype was detected many times. This rearrangement joins TRBV7-2 to TRBJ1-1; the D is unclear. This CDR3 has 13 residues. The germline CDR1 and CDR2 sequences are SGHTA and FQGNSA. Trimming cost V 6 bases and J 2 bases, with 10 bases left between them. As DNA, the CDR3 is TGTGCCAGCAGACGACACAAAAACACTGAAGCTTTCTTT. Translating it yields CASRRHKNTEAFF.

V and J are TRBV7-3 and TRBJ1-2; TRBD1 agrees at 9 bases. Trimming took 5 bases from V and 11 from J; bases not matched to a gene: 9. The V gene's germline CDR1 is SGHTA and CDR2 FQGTGA. This CDR3 comprises 13 residues. As DNA, the CDR3 is TGTGCCAGCAGCCCTCAGGCCGGGACAGGGTACACCTTC. It specifies CASSPQAGTGYTF. Looking up the rest from reference TRBV7-3 and TRBJ1-2 gives the full variable domain: GAGVSQTPSNKVTEKGKYVELRCDPISGHTALYWYRQSLGQGPEFLIYFQGTGAADDSGLPNDRFFAVRPEGSVSTLKIQRTERGDSAVYLCASSPQAGTGYTFGSGTRLTVV.

The sample holds many counts of this clonotype. The gene calls are TRBV4-1 and TRBJ1-5; D is unclear. This CDR3 spans 17 amino acids. The germline V and J ends were trimmed by 1 base and 6 bases, with 19 bases remaining between them. Germline V gene lookup returns CDR1 MGHRA and CDR2 YSYEKL. CDR3 sequence (DNA): TGCGCCAGCAGCCAAGGATTTGTACACCTCCGTAGTCAGCCCCAGCATTTT. It is translated as CASSQGFVHLRSQPQHF.

This clonotype came up a few times. V is TRBV5-1 and J is TRBJ2-7, with 11 bases lining up with TRBD2. The CDR3 has 16 amino acids. V shed 4 bases, J shed 5 bases, and the junction held 11 bases outside the gene matches. The germline CDR1 and CDR2 sequences are SGHRS and YFSETQ. Written as DNA, the CDR3 is TGCGCCAGCAGCCATCGGCAACTAGCGGGAGACGACGAGCAGTACTTC. Translating it yields CASSHRQLAGDDEQYF. The full variable domain, its missing parts supplied by reference TRBV5-1 and TRBJ2-7, is KAGVTQTPRYLIKTRGQQVTLSCSPISGHRSVSWYQQTPGQGLQFLFEYFSETQRNKGNFPGRFSGRQFSNSRSEMNVSTLELGDSALYLCASSHRQLAGDDEQYFGPGTRLTVT.

This clonotype was observed many times. The chain has TRBV11-2 and TRBJ2-6; D might be TRBD2 (5 bases). V was pared by 4 bases and J by 0 bases, with 10 bases between. There are 16 residues in the CDR3. Germline values: CDR1 SGHAT, CDR2 FQNNGV. The CDR3 protein is CASSWTRGSGANVLTF. The CDR3 DNA follows: TGTGCCAGCAGCTGGACCCGGGGCTCTGGGGCCAACGTCCTGACTTTC.

The gene calls are TRBV11-3 and TRBJ1-3; no clear D. Trimming cost V 5 bases and J 9 bases, with 11 bases left between them. Germline V gene lookup returns CDR1 SGHNT and CDR2 YENEEA. CDR3 length: 12 residues. The CDR3 here is CASSTPDSTIYF. In nucleotides, the CDR3 is TGTGCCAGCAGCACGCCGGACTCCACCATATATTTT.

This clonotype was counted many times. The chain uses TRBV4-1 and TRBJ2-2, with 7 bases fitting TRBD2. CDR1 is MGHRA and CDR2 is YSYEKL in the germline V gene. V lost 0 bases and J lost 7; bases outside the gene matches: 5. CDR3 length: 15 amino acids. Here the CDR3 reads CASSQDLLAIGELFF. CDR3 bases: TGCGCCAGCAGCCAAGATTTACTAGCGATCGGGGAGCTGTTTTTT.

The genes are TRBV7-2 and TRBJ1-2, with D perhaps TRBD1 (6 bases). This CDR3 region has 15 residues. V gave up 3 bases and J gave up 7 bases, with 18 bases separating them. CDR1 and CDR2 from the germline V gene are SGHTA and FQGNSA. CDR3: CASSLGTAGGCGYTF. The CDR3 bases are TGTGCCAGCAGCTTGGGGACGGCCGGGGGCTGTGGCTACACCTTC.